What follows are 6 T cell receptor beta chains derived from one specimen sequenced in a study of Graves' ophthalmopathy and Graves' hyperthyroidism. Researchers took RNA transcripts and amplified TCR beta CDR3 regions from them. In the first round, RT-PCR was carried out with HTBI primers, and a multiplex PCR formed the second round. A single record per CDR3 protein comes from TCRdb applying MiXCR to the multiplex PCR reads. Counted here are 400,000 or so distinct CDR3 sequences, roughly 14% occurring once; the ten biggest clones make up roughly 7%. Input material: peripheral blood. These receptors came from a young woman with stable Graves' hyperthyroidism.

The table lists this clonotype with many counts. V gene TRBV6-2 or TRBV6-3 combines with J gene TRBJ2-5, with TRBD2 as a possible D gene (6 bases). Germline CDR1 MNHEY, CDR2 SVGEGT. The CDR3 sequence is 19 residues long. V lost 0 bases and J lost 4, with 24 bases in between. As DNA, the CDR3 is TGTGCCAGCAGTTACTCGAGGGGAGGAGATCGACCGACCGGAGAGACCCAGTACTTC. It yields the protein CASSYSRGGDRPTGETQYF.

This clonotype was detected ten times or more. This chain uses TRBV6-1 with TRBJ1-2, with D perhaps TRBD1 (5 bases). Per the germline V gene, CDR1 is MNHNS and CDR2 is SASEGT. The CDR3 spans 14 residues. V lost 1 base, J lost 4 bases, and 10 bases lay in between. Here the CDR3 DNA reads TGTGCCAGCAGTGAAGTTCCGGGGGGCTATGGCTACACCTTC. Protein product: CASSEVPGGYGYTF.

This clonotype was counted at least ten times. The chain carries TRBV6-5 and TRBJ1-2; D is unclear. Germline loops: CDR1 MNHEY, CDR2 SVGAGI. Trimming left V 1 base short and J 1 base short, with 7 bases between. The CDR3 loop spans 14 amino acids. This chain's CDR3 is CASSYYPGNYGYTF. For the CDR3, the DNA is TGTGCCAGCAGTTACTATCCGGGTAACTATGGCTACACCTTC.

This clonotype was picked up many times. Here the CDR3 reads CSAGQGELYEQYF. Here the CDR3 DNA reads TGCAGCGCCGGACAGGGGGAATTGTACGAGCAGTACTTC. The V and J genes are TRBV29-1 and TRBJ2-7; 10 bases fit TRBD1. The V and J ends lost 7 bases and 4 bases, in that order; junction bases with no gene match: 7. The CDR3 is made up of 13 amino acids. CDR1 is SQVTM, CDR2 ANQGSEA, per germline.

This clonotype has ten or more counts. The gene calls are TRBV7-9 and TRBJ2-5; weak D call: TRBD2 (7 bases). CDR3 length equals 15 residues. The ends were cut back, 5 bases at V and 2 bases at J, with 15 bases in the middle. Germline CDR1 reads SEHNR; CDR2 reads FQNEAQ (reference sequence). DNA of the CDR3: TGTGCCAGCAGCCTATTACAGGGAGGGCAAGAGACCCAGTACTTC. It yields the protein CASSLLQGGQETQYF.

The rearrangement joins TRBV20-1 to TRBJ1-6, with a tentative D call TRBD1 (5 bases). The CDR3 length is 14 residues. CDR1 is DFQATT and CDR2 is SNEGSKA in the germline V gene (reference sequence). Trimming removed 3 bases at V and 17 bases at J, with 23 bases between. The CDR3 spells CSARGGAASVAFHF. Here the CDR3 DNA reads TGCAGTGCTAGGGGTGGGGCCGCATCGGTGGCCTTCCACTTT.